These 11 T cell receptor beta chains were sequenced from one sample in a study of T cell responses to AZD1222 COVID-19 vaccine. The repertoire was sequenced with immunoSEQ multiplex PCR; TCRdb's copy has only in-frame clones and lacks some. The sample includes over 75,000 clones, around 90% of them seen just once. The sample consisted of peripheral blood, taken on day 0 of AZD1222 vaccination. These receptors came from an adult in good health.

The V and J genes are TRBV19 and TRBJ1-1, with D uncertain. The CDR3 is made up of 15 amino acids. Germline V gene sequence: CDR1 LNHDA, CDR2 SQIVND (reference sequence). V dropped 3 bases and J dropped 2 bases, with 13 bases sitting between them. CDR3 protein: CASSIFGRENTEAFF. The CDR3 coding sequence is TGTGCCAGTAGTATCTTCGGAAGGGAAAACACTGAAGCTTTCTTT.

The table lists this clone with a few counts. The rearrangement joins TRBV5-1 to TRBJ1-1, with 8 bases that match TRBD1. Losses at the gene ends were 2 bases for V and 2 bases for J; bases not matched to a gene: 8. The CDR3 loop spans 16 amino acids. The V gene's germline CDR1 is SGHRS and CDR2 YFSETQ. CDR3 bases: TGCGCCAGCAGCTTAACCCAACAGGGGGTAAACACTGAAGCTTTCTTT. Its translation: CASSLTQQGVNTEAFF. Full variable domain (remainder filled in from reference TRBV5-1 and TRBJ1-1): KAGVTQTPRYLIKTRGQQVTLSCSPISGHRSVSWYQQTPGQGLQFLFEYFSETQRNKGNFPGRFSGRQFSNSRSEMNVSTLELGDSALYLCASSLTQQGVNTEAFFGQGTRLTVV.

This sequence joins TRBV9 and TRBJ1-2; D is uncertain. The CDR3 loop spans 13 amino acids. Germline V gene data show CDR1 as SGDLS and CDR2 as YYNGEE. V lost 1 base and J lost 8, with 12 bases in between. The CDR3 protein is CASSVNTAGGYTF. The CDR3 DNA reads TGTGCCAGCAGCGTAAATACAGCGGGGGGCTACACCTTC.

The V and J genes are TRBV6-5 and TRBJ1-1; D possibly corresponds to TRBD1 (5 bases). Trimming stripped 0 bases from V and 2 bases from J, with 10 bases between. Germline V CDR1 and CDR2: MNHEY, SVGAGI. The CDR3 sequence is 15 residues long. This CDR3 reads CASSYSLGLNTEAFF. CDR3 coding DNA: TGTGCCAGCAGTTACTCCCTGGGACTAAACACTGAAGCTTTCTTT.

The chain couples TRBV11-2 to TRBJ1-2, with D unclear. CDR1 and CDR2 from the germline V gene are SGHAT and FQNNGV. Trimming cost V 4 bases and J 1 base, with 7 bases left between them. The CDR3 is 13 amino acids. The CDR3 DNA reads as TGTGCCAGCAGCTCGGACGGTAACTATGGCTACACCTTC. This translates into CASSSDGNYGYTF.

This CDR3 reads CASSRSLRDSLHNEQFF. Written as DNA, the CDR3 is TGTGCCAGTAGTCGGAGCCTCCGGGACTCCCTGCACAATGAGCAGTTCTTC. The gene calls are TRBV19 and TRBJ2-1; a possible D gene is TRBD2 (6 bases). This CDR3 is 17 amino acids long. Germline V CDR1 and CDR2: LNHDA, SQIVND (reference sequence). V gave up 5 bases and J gave up 5 bases, with 22 bases separating them. Drawing the rest from reference TRBV19 and TRBJ2-1, the complete variable domain is DGGITQSPKYLFRKEGQNVTLSCEQNLNHDAMYWYRQDPGQGLRLIYYSQIVNDFQKGDIAEGYSVSREKKESFPLTVTSAQKNPTAFYLCASSRSLRDSLHNEQFFGPGTRLTVL.

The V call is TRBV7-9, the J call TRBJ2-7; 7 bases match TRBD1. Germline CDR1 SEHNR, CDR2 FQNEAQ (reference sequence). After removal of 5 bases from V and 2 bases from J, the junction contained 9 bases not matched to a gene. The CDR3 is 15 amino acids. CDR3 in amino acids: CASSSRDSHPYEQYF. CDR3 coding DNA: TGTGCCAGCAGCAGCCGGGACAGCCATCCCTACGAGCAGTACTTC.

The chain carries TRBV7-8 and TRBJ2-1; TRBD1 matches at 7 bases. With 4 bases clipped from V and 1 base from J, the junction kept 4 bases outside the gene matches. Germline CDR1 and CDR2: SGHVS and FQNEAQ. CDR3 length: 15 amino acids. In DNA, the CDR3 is TGTGCCAGCAGCTCGGGACAGAGATCCTACAATGAGCAGTTCTTC. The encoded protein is CASSSGQRSYNEQFF.

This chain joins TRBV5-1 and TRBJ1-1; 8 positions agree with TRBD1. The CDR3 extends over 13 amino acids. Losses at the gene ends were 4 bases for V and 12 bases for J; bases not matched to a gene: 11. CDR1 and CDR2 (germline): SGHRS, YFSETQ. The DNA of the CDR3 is TGCGCCAGCAGCCCAGGGGGCGACGAGATAACTTTCTTT. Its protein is CASSPGGDEITFF.

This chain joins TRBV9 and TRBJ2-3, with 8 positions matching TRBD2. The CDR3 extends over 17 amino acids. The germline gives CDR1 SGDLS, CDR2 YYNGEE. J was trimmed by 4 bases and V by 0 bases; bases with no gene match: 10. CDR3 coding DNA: TGTGCCAGCAGCGTAGAGGTGGCGGGGGGAGGGGCAGATACGCAGTATTTT. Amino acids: CASSVEVAGGGADTQYF.

The DNA of the CDR3 is TGTGCTAGTTCCCTGGGGAGCGGCCCTGAGCACGAGCAGTACTTC. Encoded protein: CASSLGSGPEHEQYF. The chain couples TRBV12-5 to TRBJ2-7, with D perhaps matching TRBD2 (5 bases). Germline V gene sequence: CDR1 LGHNT, CDR2 FRNRAP. V lost 8 bases, J lost 5 bases, and 22 bases lay in between. CDR3 length: 15 residues.